Listed below are T cell receptor beta chains from one sample, sequenced in a study of CD8 T cells in Susac syndrome. TCRdb processed the immunoSEQ multiplex PCR reads anew with MiXCR; each CDR3 protein has one entry. This sample has approximately 150,000 distinct CDR3 sequences, with about 90% found just once. The sample comprised CD4+ T cells from PBMCs. These receptors originate from a human donor in good health. Each CDR3 is given without its conserved first and last residue.

>TRBV29-1|11
SVAYHGTGELF
>TRBV15|13
ATSRDGWDSYEQY
>TRBV5-1|13
ASSLSSGAQETQY
>TRBV30|12
AFGSLAFNQPQH
>TRBV11-2|12
AITRGSSYNEQF
>TRBV28|16
ASSLFGRVGSVNYEQY
>TRBV5-1|12
ASSPTTSGDTQY
>TRBV20-1|15
SARVAGGRSSSYEQY
>TRBV5-1|11
ASSLNSADGYT
>TRBV5-6|13
ASSLGSGSADTQY
>TRBV10-3|15
AISEPPHDRANTEAF
>TRBV19|12
ASSLTGDTSEQY
>TRBV30|11
AWSSNGQGGYT
>TRBV6-6|12
ASSYSSSNQPQH